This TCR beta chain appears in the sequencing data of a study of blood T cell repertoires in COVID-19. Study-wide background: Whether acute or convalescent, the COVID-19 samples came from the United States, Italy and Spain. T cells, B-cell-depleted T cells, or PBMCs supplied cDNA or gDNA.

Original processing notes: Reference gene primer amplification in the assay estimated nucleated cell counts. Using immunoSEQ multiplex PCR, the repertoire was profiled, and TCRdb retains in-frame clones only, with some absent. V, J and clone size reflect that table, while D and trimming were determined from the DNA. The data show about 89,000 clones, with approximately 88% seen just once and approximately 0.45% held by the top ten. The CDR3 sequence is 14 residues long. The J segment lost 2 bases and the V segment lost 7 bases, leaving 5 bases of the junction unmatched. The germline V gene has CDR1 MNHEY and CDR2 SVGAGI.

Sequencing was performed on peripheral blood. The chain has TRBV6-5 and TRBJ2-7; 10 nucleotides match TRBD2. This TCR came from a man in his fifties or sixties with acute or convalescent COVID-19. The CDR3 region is CASMRLAGAYEQYF. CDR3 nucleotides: TGTGCCAGCATGAGGCTAGCGGGGGCCTACGAGCAGTACTTC.